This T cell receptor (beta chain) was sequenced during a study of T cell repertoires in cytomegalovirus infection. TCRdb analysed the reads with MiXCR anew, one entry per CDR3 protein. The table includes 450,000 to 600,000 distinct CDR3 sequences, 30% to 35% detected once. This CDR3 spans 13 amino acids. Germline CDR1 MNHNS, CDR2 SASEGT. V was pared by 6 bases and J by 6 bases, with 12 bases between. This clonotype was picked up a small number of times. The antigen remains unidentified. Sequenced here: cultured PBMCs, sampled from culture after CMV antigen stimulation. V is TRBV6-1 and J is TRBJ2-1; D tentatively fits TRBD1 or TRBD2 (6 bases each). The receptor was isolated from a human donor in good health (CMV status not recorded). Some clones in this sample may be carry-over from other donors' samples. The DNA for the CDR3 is TGTGCCAGCAGCAGAGGGGGAGGCAATGAGCAGTTCTTC. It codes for CASSRGGGNEQFF.